This T cell receptor (beta chain) derives from a study of vaccination effects on CD4 cells after COVID-19. The CDR3 runs 16 residues. Unmatched junction bases numbered 5, after V lost 0 bases and J lost 4 bases. Germline CDR1 LGHNA, CDR2 YNFKEQ. This clone has more than one count but fewer than ten. Antigen: not known. Prior to sequencing, the ViraFEST assay stimulated PBMC with viral peptide pools, which expanded the antigen-specific CD4+ T cells. A 10-day culture period preceded the isolation of CD4+ T cells. Two doses of BNT162b2 or mRNA-1273 vaccine were administered to participants. TCRdb's table, derived via immunoSEQ multiplex PCR, lists solely in-frame clones and lacks some. In the table there are about 30,000 clones, roughly 80% of which are singletons.

The origin of this receptor is a human donor who received a COVID-19 vaccine. Sample: CD4+ T cells from PBMCs cultured with HCoV-229E spike peptides, taken after COVID-19 vaccination. The chain is built from TRBV4-2 and TRBJ2-5, with 10 bases identical to TRBD2. This chain's CDR3 is CASSQDGASGRETQYF. CDR3 DNA: TGTGCCAGCAGCCAAGATGGCGCTAGCGGGAGAGAGACCCAGTACTTC.